This TCR beta chain emerged from a study of response to subunit inactivated influenza vaccine. In TCRdb, the RT-PCR reads were re-called with MiXCR into one record per CDR3 protein. The repertoire holds about 540,000 distinct CDR3 sequences, with approximately 24% as singletons. This clonotype was counted only a few times. V was trimmed by 6 bases and J by 7 bases, leaving 21 bases between them. Germline V gene sequence: CDR1 MNHNS, CDR2 SASEGT. CDR3 length: 16 amino acids. A further study also used this sample, focusing on T cells expressing NK-cell markers. This second report adds: 5'RACE template switching with UMIs produced the TCR beta cDNA. The sequencing cohort of eight donors included seven HCMV-seropositive individuals and one seronegative individual.

The V call is TRBV6-1, the J call TRBJ1-4; no firm D call. The origin of this receptor is a man aged 50-60 years who received an inactivated influenza vaccine. Sequences were derived from CD4+ T cells sorted from PBMCs, sampled 11 to 12 days after vaccination. The CDR3 protein is CASRTNPAARSEKLFF. The CDR3, as DNA: TGTGCCAGCAGAACTAACCCCGCGGCCCGATCTGAAAAACTGTTTTTT.